This T cell receptor beta chain was captured in a study of response to subunit inactivated influenza vaccine. Regarding the study as a whole: The authors suggested that few new T cells are recruited per seasonal influenza vaccination.

TCRdb reprocessed the RT-PCR reads via MiXCR and lists one record per CDR3 protein. Of a few hundred thousand distinct CDR3 sequences listed, approximately 7.8% are singletons. The CDR3 totals 14 residues. Germline V gene lookup returns CDR1 LNHDA and CDR2 SQIVND (reference sequence). J gave up 2 bases and V 1 base, and 2 bases lay outside the gene matches. This clonotype was seen repeatedly, ten times or more. Its antigen is unknown. The sequence derives from a man aged 50-75 years who received an inactivated influenza vaccine. J is TRBJ2-7 and V is TRBV19; 7 bases align to TRBD2. The sample here was PBMCs from blood, taken roughly 24 months after vaccination. The CDR3, as DNA: TGTGCCAGTAGTATAGGAGCGGGACCCTACGAGCAGTACTTC. This encodes CASSIGAGPYEQYF.